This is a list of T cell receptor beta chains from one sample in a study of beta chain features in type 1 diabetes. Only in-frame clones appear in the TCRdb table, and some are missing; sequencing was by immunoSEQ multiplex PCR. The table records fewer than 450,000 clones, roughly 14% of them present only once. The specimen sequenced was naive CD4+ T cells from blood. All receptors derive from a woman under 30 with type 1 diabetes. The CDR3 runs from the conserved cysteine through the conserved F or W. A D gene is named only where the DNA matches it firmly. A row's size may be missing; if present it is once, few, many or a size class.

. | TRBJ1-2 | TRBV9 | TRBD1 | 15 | TGTGCCAGCAAAGACCGGGACAGGGGAGTGAGTGGCTACACCTTC | CASKDRDRGVSGYTF
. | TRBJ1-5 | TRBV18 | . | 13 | TGTGCCAGCTCGCTTTACAGGGATCAGCCCCAGCATTTT | CASSLYRDQPQHF
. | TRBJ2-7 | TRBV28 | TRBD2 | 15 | TGTGCCAGCAGTCCCGAACTAGCGTTTCCCTACGAGCAGTACTTC | CASSPELAFPYEQYF
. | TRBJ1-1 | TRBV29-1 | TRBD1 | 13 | TGCAGCGTCTTAAGACAGGGTGGCACTGAAGCTTTCTTT | CSVLRQGGTEAFF
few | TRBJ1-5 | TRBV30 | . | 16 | TGTGCCTGGAGTTTCAAGACAGATTATAGCAATCAGCCCCAGCATTTT | CAWSFKTDYSNQPQHF
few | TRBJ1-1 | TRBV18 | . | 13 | TGTGCCAGCTCACCCGGACAGAACACTGAAGCTTTCTTT | CASSPGQNTEAFF
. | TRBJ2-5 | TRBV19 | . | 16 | TGTGCCAGTAGTGTATACGGCAGGGGATCGGGGGAGACCCAGTACTTC | CASSVYGRGSGETQYF
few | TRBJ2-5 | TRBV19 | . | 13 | TGTGCCAGTGCCCGGGATTTCCAAGAGACCCAGTACTTC | CASARDFQETQYF
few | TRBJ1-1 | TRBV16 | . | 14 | TGTGCCAGCAGCCGACATGAAATCAACACTGAAGCTTTCTTT | CASSRHEINTEAFF
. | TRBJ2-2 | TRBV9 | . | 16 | TGTGCCAGCGCCCCGAGTGCGGCTGTAAACACCGGGGAGCTGTTTTTT | CASAPSAAVNTGELFF
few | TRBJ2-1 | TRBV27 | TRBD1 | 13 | TGTGCCAGCAAAACCACAGGGGGCAAAGAGCAGTTCTTC | CASKTTGGKEQFF
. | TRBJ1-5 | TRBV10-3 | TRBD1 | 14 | TGTGCCATCAGACCCGACAGGGCCGGTCAGCCCCAGCATTTT | CAIRPDRAGQPQHF
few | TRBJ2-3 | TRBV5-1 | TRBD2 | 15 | TGCGCCAGCAGCTCTAGCGGGTCCCTTCTGGATACGCAGTATTTT | CASSSSGSLLDTQYF
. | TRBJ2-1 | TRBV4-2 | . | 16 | TGTGCCAGCAGCCAAGAGGGAGGATTCTCCTACAATGAGCAGTTCTTC | CASSQEGGFSYNEQFF
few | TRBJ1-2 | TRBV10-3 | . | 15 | TGTGCCATCAGTGCAGAACAGGTTACCCTCTATGGCTACACCTTC | CAISAEQVTLYGYTF
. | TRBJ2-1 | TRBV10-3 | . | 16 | TGTGCCATCAGTGAACGACCGGGACTAGGGGACAGTGAGCAGTTCTTC | CAISERPGLGDSEQFF
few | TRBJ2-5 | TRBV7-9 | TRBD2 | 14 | TGTGCCAGCAGCTTAGAAGCGGGGCAAGAGACCCAGTACTTC | CASSLEAGQETQYF
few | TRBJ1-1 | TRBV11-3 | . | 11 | TGTGCCAGCAGCCATCGGGCTGAAGCTTTCTTT | CASSHRAEAFF
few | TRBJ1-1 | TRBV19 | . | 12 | TGTGCCAGTAGTATATTGAGAGGTGAAGCTTTCTTT | CASSILRGEAFF
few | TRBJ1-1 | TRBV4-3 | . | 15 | TGCGCCAGCAGCCAAGGGTTAGGGGCGAACACTGAAGCTTTCTTT | CASSQGLGANTEAFF
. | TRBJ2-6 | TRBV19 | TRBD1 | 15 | TGTGCCAGTAGTCCGGACAGGGCTGGGGCCAACGTCCTGACTTTC | CASSPDRAGANVLTF
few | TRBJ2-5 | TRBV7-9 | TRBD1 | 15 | TGTGCCAGCAGTTCGACAGGGTTGACCCAAGAGACCCAGTACTTC | CASSSTGLTQETQYF
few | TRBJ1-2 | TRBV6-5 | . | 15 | TGTGCCAGCAGTTACCGTGCTGGAACAGGGTATGGCTACACCTTC | CASSYRAGTGYGYTF
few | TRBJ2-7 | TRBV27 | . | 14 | TGTGCCAGCAGTCCCGGGACAAGGGGGTACGAGCAGTACTTC | CASSPGTRGYEQYF
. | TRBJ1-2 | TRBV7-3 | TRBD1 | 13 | TGTGCCAGCAGCCGAGACAGGGACTATGGCTACACCTTC | CASSRDRDYGYTF